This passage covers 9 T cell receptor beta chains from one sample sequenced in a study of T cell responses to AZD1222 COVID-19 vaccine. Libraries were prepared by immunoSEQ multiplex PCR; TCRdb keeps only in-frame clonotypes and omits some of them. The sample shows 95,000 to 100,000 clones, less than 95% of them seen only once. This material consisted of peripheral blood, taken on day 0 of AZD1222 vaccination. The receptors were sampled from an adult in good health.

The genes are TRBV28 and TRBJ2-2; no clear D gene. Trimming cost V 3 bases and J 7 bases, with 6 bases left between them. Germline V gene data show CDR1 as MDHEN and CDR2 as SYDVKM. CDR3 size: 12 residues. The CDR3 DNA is TGTGCCAGCAGTTTTTCCGGCGGGGAGCTGTTTTTT. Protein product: CASSFSGGELFF.

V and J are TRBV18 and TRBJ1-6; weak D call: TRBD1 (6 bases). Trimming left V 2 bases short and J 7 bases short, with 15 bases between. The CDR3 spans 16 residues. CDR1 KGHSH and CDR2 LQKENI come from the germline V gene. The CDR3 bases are TGTGCCAGCTCACCATCCACGGGACAAGAAAATTCACCCCTCCACTTT. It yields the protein CASSPSTGQENSPLHF.

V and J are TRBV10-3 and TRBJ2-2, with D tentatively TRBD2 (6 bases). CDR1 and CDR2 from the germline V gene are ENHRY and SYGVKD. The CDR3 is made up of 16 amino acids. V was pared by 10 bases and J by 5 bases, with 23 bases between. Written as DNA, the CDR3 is TGTGCCAGCGCCCAGTTGGGGGGACGGGTTACCGGGGAGCTGTTTTTT. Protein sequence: CASAQLGGRVTGELFF.

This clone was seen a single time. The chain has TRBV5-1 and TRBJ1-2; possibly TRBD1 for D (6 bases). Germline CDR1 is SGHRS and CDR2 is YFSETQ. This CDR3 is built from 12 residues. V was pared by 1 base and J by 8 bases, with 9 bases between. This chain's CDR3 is CASSLTGQGYTF. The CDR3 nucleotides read TGCGCCAGCAGCTTGACAGGGCAGGGCTACACCTTC.

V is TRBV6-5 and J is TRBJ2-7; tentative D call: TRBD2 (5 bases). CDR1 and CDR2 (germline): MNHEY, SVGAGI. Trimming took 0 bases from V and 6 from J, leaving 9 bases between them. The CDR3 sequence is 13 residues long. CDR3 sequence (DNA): TGTGCCAGCAGTTACTCCCTCCGGGGCGAGCAGTACTTC. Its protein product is CASSYSLRGEQYF.

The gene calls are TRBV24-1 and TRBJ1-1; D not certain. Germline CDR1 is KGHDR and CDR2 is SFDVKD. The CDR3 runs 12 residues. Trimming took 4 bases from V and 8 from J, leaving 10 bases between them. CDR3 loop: CATSEVGREAFF. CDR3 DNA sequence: TGTGCCACCAGTGAAGTGGGCAGGGAAGCTTTCTTT.

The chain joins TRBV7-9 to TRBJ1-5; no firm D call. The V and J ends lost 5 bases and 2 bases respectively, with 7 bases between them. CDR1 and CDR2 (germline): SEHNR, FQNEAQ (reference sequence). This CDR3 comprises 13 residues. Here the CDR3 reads CASSANGNQPQHF. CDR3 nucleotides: TGTGCCAGCAGCGCGAACGGCAATCAGCCCCAGCATTTT.

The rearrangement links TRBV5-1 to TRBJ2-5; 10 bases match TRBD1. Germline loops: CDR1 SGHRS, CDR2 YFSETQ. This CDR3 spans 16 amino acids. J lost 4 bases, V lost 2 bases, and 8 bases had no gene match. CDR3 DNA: TGCGCCAGCAGCTTTGGGACAGGGGATGGGGGAGAGACCCAGTACTTC. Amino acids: CASSFGTGDGGETQYF.

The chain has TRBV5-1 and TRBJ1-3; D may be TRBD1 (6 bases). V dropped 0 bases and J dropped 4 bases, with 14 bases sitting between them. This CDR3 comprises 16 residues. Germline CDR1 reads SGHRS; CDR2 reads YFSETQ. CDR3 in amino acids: CASSLELGASGNTIYF. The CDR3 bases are TGCGCCAGCAGCTTGGAGCTGGGGGCATCAGGAAACACCATATATTTT.